Listed here are 27 T cell receptor beta chains from one sample, sequenced in a study of T cells expressing NK-cell markers. TCRdb re-called the 5' RACE reads, yielding one record per CDR3 amino acid sequence without DNA. The sample has a few hundred thousand distinct CDR3 sequences; the top ten hold approximately 0.41%. The source material was blood T cells: a sorted CD56 or NKG2C T cell subset, CD4+ or CD8+ T cells, or bulk PBMC T cells (not recorded which). The receptor source for this set is a man aged 18 to 30 in good health.

The rearrangement joins TRBV12-3 or TRBV12-4 to TRBJ2-3; no DNA is available, so the TRBD2 call from TCRdb remains unchecked. This CDR3 comprises 15 residues. The chain's CDR3 is CASSLGGWGTDTQYF.

V gene TRBV14 combines with J gene TRBJ2-7; TCRdb calls TRBD2, which cannot be checked without DNA. This CDR3 has 16 residues. CDR1 and CDR2 from the germline V gene are SGHDN and FVKESK. The CDR3: CASSQDVTSGIYEQYF.

The J gene is TRBJ2-1, the V gene TRBV5-4; TCRdb's D call, TRBD1, is unchecked because there is no DNA. CDR1 is SGHNT, CDR2 YYREEE, per germline (reference sequence). The CDR3 length is 15 residues. The CDR3: CASSLEQGRDNEQFF.

The rearrangement joins TRBV20-1 to TRBJ2-7. The CDR3 spans 14 residues. Germline assignment: CDR1 DFQATT and CDR2 SNEGSKA (reference sequence). The CDR3 loop reads CSARARGLQYEQYF.

The rearrangement uses TRBV4-2 and TRBJ2-1; TCRdb picks TRBD2, but there is no DNA to check that call. The CDR3 consists of 16 residues. Germline V CDR1 and CDR2: LGHNA, YNFKEQ. The CDR3 loop reads CASSPRTSDPYNEQFF.

This chain joins TRBV18 and TRBJ2-2. The CDR3 has 14 amino acids. Germline values: CDR1 KGHSH, CDR2 LQKENI. CDR3 protein: CASSPGVRTGELFF. Variable domain in full (rest from reference TRBV18 and TRBJ2-2): NAGVMQNPRHLVRRRGQEARLRCSPMKGHSHVYWYRQLPEEGLKFMVYLQKENIIDESGMPKERFSAEFPKEGPSILRIQQVVRGDSAAYFCASSPGVRTGELFFGEGSRLTVL.

V and J are TRBV12-3 or TRBV12-4 and TRBJ1-5; TCRdb's D gene call, TRBD1, goes unchecked for lack of DNA. This CDR3 comprises 16 residues. The CDR3 sequence: CASSSGTENTNQPQHF.

CDR3 amino acids: CASSYHASGYNEQFF. The rearrangement joins TRBV6-5 to TRBJ2-1; TCRdb gives TRBD2 as the D gene, but with no DNA this cannot be confirmed. The CDR3 covers 15 residues. Germline loops: CDR1 MNHEY, CDR2 SVGAGI.

The chain uses TRBV3-1 and TRBJ1-5; TCRdb indicates TRBD1, and absent DNA this call remains unverified. The CDR3 covers 15 residues. CDR1 and CDR2 from the germline V gene are LGHDT and YNNKEL (reference sequence). CDR3 amino acids: CASSLGVHSNQPQHF.

This sequence joins TRBV10-3 and TRBJ2-2; there is no DNA to check the TCRdb D call of TRBD1. Germline CDR1 ENHRY, CDR2 SYGVKD. The CDR3 loop spans 15 amino acids. CDR3 region: CAISEGGAGTGELFF.

V and J are TRBV6-1 and TRBJ1-5. The CDR3 spans 14 residues. Germline lookup yields CDR1 MNHNS and CDR2 SASEGT. CDR3 in amino acids: CASRVRSSNQPQHF.

The rearrangement links TRBV5-4 to TRBJ2-1; as DNA is missing, the TRBD2 call by TCRdb cannot be tested. The length of the CDR3 is 14 residues. Germline V gives CDR1 SGHNT, CDR2 YYREEE (reference sequence). The chain's CDR3 is CASSRGAGGNEQFF.

The chain joins TRBV5-1 to TRBJ1-2; as DNA is missing, the TRBD1 call by TCRdb cannot be tested. The germline CDR1 and CDR2 sequences are SGHRS and YFSETQ. The CDR3 spans 15 residues. This CDR3 is CASSLEGQGDYGYTF.

This sequence joins TRBV24-1 and TRBJ1-4; the TCRdb call, TRBD1, lacks DNA for checking. Germline values: CDR1 KGHDR, CDR2 SFDVKD. This CDR3 comprises 14 residues. This CDR3 reads CATSSGQLDEKLFF.

The chain recombines TRBV12-3 or TRBV12-4 with TRBJ1-2; TCRdb selects TRBD1, and the lack of DNA leaves this call unchecked. CDR3 length: 15 amino acids. The CDR3: CASSFESGRGYGYTF.

The chain combines TRBV12-3 or TRBV12-4 with TRBJ2-7. The CDR3 length is 14 residues. The CDR3 is CASSFYGSAYEQYF.

The V and J genes are TRBV29-1 and TRBJ1-4; the D call of TRBD1 rests on TCRdb alone, since no DNA is present to check it. The CDR3 has 13 amino acids. Germline CDR1 reads SQVTM; CDR2 reads ANQGSEA. The CDR3 is CSVTGAGAEKLFF.

The CDR3 loop reads CATSEGGGAGPTGTQYF. The V call is TRBV24-1, the J call TRBJ2-3; the D call from TCRdb, TRBD1, cannot be confirmed without DNA. Germline V gene lookup returns CDR1 KGHDR and CDR2 SFDVKD. This CDR3 has 17 amino acids.

V usage is TRBV12-3 or TRBV12-4 and J usage is TRBJ1-2. The CDR3 length is 12 residues. The CDR3 region is CASQGMGYGYTF.

The rearrangement links TRBV5-1 to TRBJ2-1; there is no DNA to check the TCRdb D call of TRBD1. The CDR3 totals 15 residues. CDR1 SGHRS and CDR2 YFSETQ come from the germline V gene. This chain's CDR3 is CASSLFRGEYNEQFF.

The chain employs TRBV20-1 and TRBJ2-7; without DNA, the TCRdb call of TRBD1 cannot be checked. The CDR3 consists of 13 residues. Per germline, CDR1 DFQATT and CDR2 SNEGSKA (reference sequence). The CDR3 sequence is CSYPGQGSYEQYF.

The chain carries TRBV15 and TRBJ2-3; the D call from TCRdb, TRBD2, cannot be confirmed without DNA. Per the germline V gene, CDR1 is LNHNV and CDR2 is YYDKDF (reference sequence). This CDR3 is built from 14 residues. The CDR3 protein is CATKSAKRADTQYF.

This chain uses TRBV5-1 with TRBJ2-7; TCRdb calls TRBD2, which cannot be checked without DNA. CDR3 size: 15 residues. CDR1 and CDR2 from the germline V gene are SGHRS and YFSETQ. Here the CDR3 reads CASSLDSLGGYEQYF.

V usage is TRBV12-3 or TRBV12-4 and J usage is TRBJ1-6; TCRdb's assignment of TRBD1 cannot be checked, as there is no DNA. The CDR3 contains 16 residues. CDR3 protein: CASSPWLGQGDSPLHF.

V is TRBV18 and J is TRBJ2-1; the D call of TRBD2 rests on TCRdb alone, since no DNA is present to check it. This CDR3 is 17 amino acids long. CDR1 KGHSH and CDR2 LQKENI come from the germline V gene. CDR3 amino acids: CASSPQGLAGGGDEQFF.

This sequence joins TRBV29-1 and TRBJ1-2. CDR1 is SQVTM, CDR2 ANQGSEA, per germline. The CDR3 consists of 12 residues. CDR3 protein: CSEAEDLSGYTF.

The chain recombines TRBV15 with TRBJ2-1; with no DNA, the TCRdb D assignment of TRBD1 cannot be verified. The CDR3 sequence is 16 residues long. Germline lookup yields CDR1 LNHNV and CDR2 YYDKDF (reference sequence). CDR3 amino acids: CATSRGKGQGNSEQFF.